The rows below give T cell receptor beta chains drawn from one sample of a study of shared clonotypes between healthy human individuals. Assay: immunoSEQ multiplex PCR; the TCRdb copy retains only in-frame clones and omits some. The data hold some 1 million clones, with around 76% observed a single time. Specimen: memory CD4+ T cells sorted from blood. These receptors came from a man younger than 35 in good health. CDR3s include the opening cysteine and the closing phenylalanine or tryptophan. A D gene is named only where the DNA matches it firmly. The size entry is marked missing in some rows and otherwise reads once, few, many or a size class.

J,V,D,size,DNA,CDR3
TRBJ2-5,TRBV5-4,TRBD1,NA,TGTGCCAGCAGCCCGGACAGGGGGCGAGAGACCCAGTACTTC,CASSPDRGRETQYF
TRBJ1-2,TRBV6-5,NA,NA,TGTGCCACCTTTCGGGGGTCCAACTATGGCTACACCTTC,CATFRGSNYGYTF
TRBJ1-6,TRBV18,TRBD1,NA,TGTGCCAGCTCACCATACTTAACAGGGGGAAATAATTCACCCCTCCACTTT,CASSPYLTGGNNSPLHF
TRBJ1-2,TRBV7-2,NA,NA,TGTGCCAGCAGCTTAGTCTCTGCAGCTAACTATGGCTACACCTTC,CASSLVSAANYGYTF
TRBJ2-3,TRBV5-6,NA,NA,TGTGCCAGCAGTTTCCAAGGTACGCAGTATTTT,CASSFQGTQYF
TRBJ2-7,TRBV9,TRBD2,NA,TGTGCCAGCAGCGTAGGTCTGGTAGCGGGAGAATACGAGCAGTACTTC,CASSVGLVAGEYEQYF
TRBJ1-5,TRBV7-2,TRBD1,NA,TGTGCCAGCAGCTCCGGACAGGGTCTAAATCAGCCCCAGCATTTT,CASSSGQGLNQPQHF
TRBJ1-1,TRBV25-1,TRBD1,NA,TGTGCCAGCAGTGATTCCACACAGGGGGACACTGAAGCTTTCTTT,CASSDSTQGDTEAFF
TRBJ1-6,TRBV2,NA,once,TGTGCCAGCAGGACCGGCCCCTATAATTCACCCCTCCACTTT,CASRTGPYNSPLHF
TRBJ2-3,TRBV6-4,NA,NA,TGTGCCAGCAGTGACACCGCGTTCGATACGCAGTATTTT,CASSDTAFDTQYF
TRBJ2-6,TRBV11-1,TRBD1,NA,TGTGCCAGCAGCCGACAGGGGAAATCGGCTGGGGCCAACGTCCTGACTTTC,CASSRQGKSAGANVLTF
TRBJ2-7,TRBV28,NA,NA,TGTGCCAGCAGTAAAGGGGGGGCGACCTACGAGCAGTACTTC,CASSKGGATYEQYF
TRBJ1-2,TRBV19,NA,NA,TGTGCCAGTAGTATACTTCCCCCAGGGATAAGCTATGGCTACACCTTC,CASSILPPGISYGYTF
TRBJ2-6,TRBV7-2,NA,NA,TGTGCCAGCAGCCACGACCGTCAAGGGGCCAACGTCCTGACTTTC,CASSHDRQGANVLTF
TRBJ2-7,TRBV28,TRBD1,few,TGTGCCAGCGCCCCAGGGGGCAGGTCCTACGAGCAGTACTTC,CASAPGGRSYEQYF
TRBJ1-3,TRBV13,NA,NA,TGTGCCAGCAGCTTAGGGCATCTACTCTCTGGAAACACCATATATTTT,CASSLGHLLSGNTIYF
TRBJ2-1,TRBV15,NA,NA,TGTGCCACCAGCCCCGTAAGTTCGTTTAGGGATGAGCAGTTCTTC,CATSPVSSFRDEQFF
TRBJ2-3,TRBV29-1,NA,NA,TGCAGCGTTAGGAAGGGTGCAGATACGCAGTATTTT,CSVRKGADTQYF
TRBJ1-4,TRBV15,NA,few,TGTGCCACCAGAGCCAGGCAGGGTAATGAAAAACTGTTTTTT,CATRARQGNEKLFF
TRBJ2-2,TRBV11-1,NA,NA,TGTGCCAGCAGCTTAAGGGGATCGGTTATCGCCGGGGAGCTGTTTTTT,CASSLRGSVIAGELFF
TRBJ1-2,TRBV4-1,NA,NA,TGCGCCAGCAGCGAGGGCTATGGCTACACCTTC,CASSEGYGYTF
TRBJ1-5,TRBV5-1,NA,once,TGCGCCAGCAGCCTGGGCCATTCCGGCAATCAGCCCCAGCATTTT,CASSLGHSGNQPQHF
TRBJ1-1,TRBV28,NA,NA,TGTGCCAGCAGTTTTCGACAGCTAACTGAAGCTTTCTTT,CASSFRQLTEAFF
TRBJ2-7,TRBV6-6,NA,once,TGTGCCAGCAGTTATGGAGAGAGCTCCTACGAGCAGTACTTC,CASSYGESSYEQYF
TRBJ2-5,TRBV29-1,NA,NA,TGCAGCGTTGAACAACGGCTCCAAGAGACCCAGTACTTC,CSVEQRLQETQYF
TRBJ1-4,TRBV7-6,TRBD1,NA,TGTGCCAGCAGCTTAGGGACAGGGGGCATAACTAATGAAAAACTGTTTTTT,CASSLGTGGITNEKLFF
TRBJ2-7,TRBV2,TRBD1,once,TGTGCCAGCAGACCTGGGGACAGGGTCTCTTTGCAGTACTTC,CASRPGDRVSLQYF
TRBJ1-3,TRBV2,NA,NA,TGTGCCAGCAGTGCCCTGGGACTTTCTGGAAACACCATATATTTT,CASSALGLSGNTIYF
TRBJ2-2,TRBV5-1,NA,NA,TGCGCCAGCGCTCCCCAGAGCTGGAACACCGGGGAGCTGTTTTTT,CASAPQSWNTGELFF
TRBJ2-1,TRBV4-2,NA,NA,TGTGCCAGCAGCCTCCTAGGGAAGAGAGGGGAAAACAATGAGCAGTTCTTC,CASSLLGKRGENNEQFF
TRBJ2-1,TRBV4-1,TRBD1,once,TGCGCCAGCAGCCAAGTTACGGGACAGGGATACAATGAGCAGTTCTTC,CASSQVTGQGYNEQFF
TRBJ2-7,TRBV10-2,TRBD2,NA,TGCGCCAGCAGTTCGGGACTAGCGGGAGTCGAGCAGTACTTC,CASSSGLAGVEQYF
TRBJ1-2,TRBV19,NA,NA,TGTGCCAGTAGTATATCTCCCGTCTATGGCTACACCTTC,CASSISPVYGYTF
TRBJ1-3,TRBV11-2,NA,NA,TGTGCCAGCAGCACGACACGAATGGGAAACACCATATATTTT,CASSTTRMGNTIYF
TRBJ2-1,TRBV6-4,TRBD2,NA,TGTGCCAGCAGTGAAGCGGGGGGGCCCAATGAGCAGTTCTTC,CASSEAGGPNEQFF
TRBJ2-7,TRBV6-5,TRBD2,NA,TGTGCCAGCGGCAATAGCGGGACCTACGAGCAGTACTTC,CASGNSGTYEQYF
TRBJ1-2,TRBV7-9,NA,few,TGTGCCAGCAGCTTAGGGGGGAGACCGATCGCTAACTATGGCTACACCTTC,CASSLGGRPIANYGYTF
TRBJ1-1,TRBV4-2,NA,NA,TGTGCCAGCAGCCAAGAGGGGGTCGCCAACACTGAAGCTTTCTTT,CASSQEGVANTEAFF
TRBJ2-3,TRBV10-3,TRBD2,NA,TGTGCCATCAGCAGTAGCGGGAGTAAAGGCACAGATACGCAGTATTTT,CAISSSGSKGTDTQYF
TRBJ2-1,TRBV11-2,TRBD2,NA,TGTGCCAGCAGCCCGAGACTAGCGGGGAGTAGTAATGAGCAGTTCTTC,CASSPRLAGSSNEQFF
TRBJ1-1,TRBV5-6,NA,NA,TGTGCCAGCAGCTTGCCAATGAACACTGAAGCTTTCTTT,CASSLPMNTEAFF
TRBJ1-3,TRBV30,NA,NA,TGTGCCTGGAGTACAAGGACCTCCAACATTCCCAACACCATATATTTT,CAWSTRTSNIPNTIYF
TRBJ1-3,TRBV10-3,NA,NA,TGTGCCATCAGTGGAGGGATTGGAAACACCATATATTTT,CAISGGIGNTIYF
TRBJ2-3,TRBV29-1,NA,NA,TGCAGCGTTGAAGAGGTTGGGGGGAGCACAGATACGCAGTATTTT,CSVEEVGGSTDTQYF
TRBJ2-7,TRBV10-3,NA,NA,TGTGCCATCATGGGGGGATACGAGCAGTACTTC,CAIMGGYEQYF
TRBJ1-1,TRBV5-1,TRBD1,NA,TGCGCCAGCAGCCCGCAGAATCCGGGGACAGGCACTGAAGCTTTCTTT,CASSPQNPGTGTEAFF
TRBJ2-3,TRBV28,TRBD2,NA,TGTGCCAGCAGTTTACCGAGCGGGGGGGCCACAGATACGCAGTATTTT,CASSLPSGGATDTQYF
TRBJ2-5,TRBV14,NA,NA,TGTGCCAGCAGCCCCCTCCTCGGGGGCGAGACCCAGTACTTC,CASSPLLGGETQYF
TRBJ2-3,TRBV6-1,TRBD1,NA,TGTGCCAGCAGCTCAACAGGGGGCACAGATACGCAGTATTTT,CASSSTGGTDTQYF
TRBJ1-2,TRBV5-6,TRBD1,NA,TGTGCCAGCAGGTTCCGGACAGGGCAAACTCCTAACTATGGCTACACCTTC,CASRFRTGQTPNYGYTF
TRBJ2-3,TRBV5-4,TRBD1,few,TGTGCCAGCAGGGACAACAGGGGTGCAGATACGCAGTATTTT,CASRDNRGADTQYF
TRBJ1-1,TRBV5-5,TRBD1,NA,TGTGCCAGCAGCTTGTCGGGACAGTCGCGCACTGAAGCTTTCTTT,CASSLSGQSRTEAFF
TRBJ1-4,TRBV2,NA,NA,TGTGCCAGCAGTGCACAGTCAACTAATGAAAAACTGTTTTTT,CASSAQSTNEKLFF
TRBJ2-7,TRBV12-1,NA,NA,TGTGCCAGCAGCTTTGCACAGGGCTGGGGCGAGGGCTACGAGCAGTACTTC,CASSFAQGWGEGYEQYF
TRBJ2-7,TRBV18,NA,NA,TGTGCCAGCTCACCCTCGGCAGGGAAGAGATACGAGCAGTACTTC,CASSPSAGKRYEQYF